Below, 25 T cell receptor beta chains from the same sample are listed, as sequenced in a study of memory CD4+ T cells and cytomegalovirus serostatus. The table came from immunoSEQ multiplex PCR; TCRdb's copy has only in-frame clones and leaves some out. This table holds approximately 44,000 clones, 76% found once. The sort gate was single viable CD3+CD4+CD8-CD45RO+ cells for memory CD4+ T cells. The specimen was memory CD4+ T cells from blood. These receptors came from an adult in good health and CMV-seronegative.

This clone came up a few times. The chain couples TRBV5-6 to TRBJ1-1; 10 nucleotides agree with TRBD1. In germline, CDR1 is SGHDT, CDR2 YYEEEE. V lost 6 bases to trimming and J lost 4 bases; unmatched junction nucleotides: 9. The CDR3 has 15 amino acids. In nucleotides, the CDR3 is TGTGCCAGCAACCCGACAGGGGGCCAAAGCACTGAAGCTTTCTTT. Encoded protein: CASNPTGGQSTEAFF.

V usage is TRBV7-9 and J usage is TRBJ2-1; D might be TRBD2 (5 bases). Germline CDR1 SEHNR, CDR2 FQNEAQ (reference sequence). The CDR3 sequence is 19 residues long. The V gene lost 1 base and the J gene lost 0 bases, with 19 bases spanning the gap. CDR3 DNA sequence: TGTGCCAGCAGCTTAGACCTTCTTCGGACTCCCGTCTCCTACAATGAGCAGTTCTTC. Protein sequence: CASSLDLLRTPVSYNEQFF.

The chain is built from TRBV7-2 and TRBJ2-7, with 8 bases matching TRBD2. The length of the CDR3 is 13 residues. V trimming: 4 bases; J trimming: 2 bases; junction bases outside the gene matches: 1. The germline V gene has CDR1 SGHTA and CDR2 FQGNSA. CDR3 DNA sequence: TGTGCCAGCAGCTCGGGACTAGCCTACGAGCAGTACTTC. It encodes CASSSGLAYEQYF.

CDR3 nucleotide sequence: TGTGCCAGCAGCTTTGGACAGGGCGAAGCTTTCTTT. This sequence encodes CASSFGQGEAFF. The rearrangement joins TRBV7-9 to TRBJ1-1; the match to TRBD1 covers 8 bases. This CDR3 spans 12 amino acids. Germline CDR1 is SEHNR and CDR2 is FQNEAQ (reference sequence). The J segment lost 8 bases and the V segment lost 3 bases, leaving 2 bases of the junction unmatched.

V usage is TRBV27 and J usage is TRBJ1-2, with D perhaps TRBD1 (5 bases). Per germline, CDR1 MNHEY and CDR2 SMNVEV (reference sequence). This CDR3 is built from 17 residues. V dropped 2 bases and J dropped 4 bases, with 20 bases sitting between them. The CDR3 nucleotides read TGTGCCAGCAGTTTAGGGCAGGGAATCCGTGCGCCCTATGGCTACACCTTC. This sequence encodes CASSLGQGIRAPYGYTF.

V and J are TRBV19 and TRBJ1-5; 7 bases line up with TRBD1. Losses at the gene ends were 6 bases for V and 5 bases for J; bases not matched to a gene: 10. This CDR3 region has 15 residues. Germline lookup yields CDR1 LNHDA and CDR2 SQIVND (reference sequence). CDR3 sequence: CASRQGVNRDQPQHF. CDR3 in DNA: TGTGCCAGTAGGCAGGGGGTAAACCGGGATCAGCCCCAGCATTTT.

J is TRBJ2-1 and V is TRBV6-1; TRBD2 matches at 8 bases. The CDR3 extends over 15 amino acids. CDR1 is MNHNS and CDR2 is SASEGT in the germline V gene. V gave up 6 bases and J gave up 5 bases; unmatched junction bases: 9. CDR3 in amino acids: CASRPIAGLDNEQFF. The CDR3 DNA is TGTGCCAGCAGACCCATAGCGGGATTGGACAATGAGCAGTTCTTC.

This clone was seen more than once but under ten times. The chain joins TRBV11-2 to TRBJ2-7, with a weak D call TRBD2 (6 bases). The length of the CDR3 is 17 residues. Trimming pared 3 bases from V and 1 base from J, leaving 19 bases between. In germline, CDR1 is SGHAT, CDR2 FQNNGV. CDR3 DNA: TGTGCCAGCAGCTTTACTAAGCGGGCGAAATTTTCCTACGAGCAGTACTTC. Translation gives CASSFTKRAKFSYEQYF. Together with reference TRBV11-2 and TRBJ2-7, the CDR3 gives the full variable domain: EAGVAQSPRYKIIEKRQSVAFWCNPISGHATLYWYQQILGQGPKLLIQFQNNGVVDDSQLPKDRFSAERLKGVDSTLKIQPAKLEDSAVYLCASSFTKRAKFSYEQYFGPGTRLTVT.

This rearrangement joins TRBV19 to TRBJ2-2; D unclear. The germline V and J ends were trimmed by 0 bases and 1 base, with 9 bases remaining between them. The CDR3 length is 16 residues. Germline CDR1 reads LNHDA; CDR2 reads SQIVND (reference sequence). The CDR3 DNA is TGTGCCAGTAGTATAGATGCCTTCAGGAACACCGGGGAGCTGTTTTTT. Its translation: CASSIDAFRNTGELFF.

The V and J genes are TRBV4-1 and TRBJ2-1; 12 positions agree with TRBD2. CDR3 length equals 17 residues. Germline CDR1 and CDR2: MGHRA and YSYEKL. V lost 0 bases and J lost 7; bases outside the gene matches: 7. CDR3 nucleotide sequence: TGCGCCAGCAGCCAAGAGACTAGCGGGAGTTTTGCGAATGAGCAGTTCTTC. Protein: CASSQETSGSFANEQFF.

V is TRBV18 and J is TRBJ1-3; D is ambiguous. Per germline, CDR1 KGHSH and CDR2 LQKENI. The CDR3 is made up of 19 amino acids. Trimming took off 0 bases at V and 0 bases at J, with 18 bases between the two ends. This chain's CDR3 is CASSPPIGRHLLSGNTIYF. CDR3 nucleotides: TGTGCCAGCTCACCACCGATCGGCAGGCACCTACTCTCTGGAAACACCATATATTTT.

The chain has TRBV28 and TRBJ2-2; possibly TRBD2 for D (5 bases). Germline V gene data show CDR1 as MDHEN and CDR2 as SYDVKM. The CDR3 consists of 16 residues. Trimming left V 3 bases short and J 0 bases short, with 11 bases between. The CDR3 is CASSFSGRANTGELFF. CDR3 bases: TGTGCCAGCAGTTTCAGTGGGCGGGCGAACACCGGGGAGCTGTTTTTT.

The chain uses TRBV18 and TRBJ2-7; D is undetermined. The V and J ends lost 2 bases and 1 base respectively, with 9 bases between them. CDR1 KGHSH and CDR2 LQKENI come from the germline V gene. The CDR3 length is 14 residues. The CDR3 sequence is CASSPTTESYEQYF. CDR3 DNA: TGTGCCAGCTCACCAACGACGGAATCCTACGAGCAGTACTTC. Drawing the rest from reference TRBV18 and TRBJ2-7, the complete variable domain is NAGVMQNPRHLVRRRGQEARLRCSPMKGHSHVYWYRQLPEEGLKFMVYLQKENIIDESGMPKERFSAEFPKEGPSILRIQQVVRGDSAAYFCASSPTTESYEQYFGPGTRLTVT.

V usage is TRBV7-3 and J usage is TRBJ2-1; 7 nucleotides agree with TRBD2. The CDR3 extends over 18 amino acids. In germline, CDR1 is SGHTA, CDR2 FQGTGA. Trimming cost V 2 bases and J 0 bases; bases outside gene matches: 10. In DNA form, the CDR3 reads TGTGCCAGCAGCTTAGAGGGCGGCGGACTAGGCTCCTACAATGAGCAGTTCTTC. Translated, it gives CASSLEGGGLGSYNEQFF.

In nucleotides, the CDR3 is TGCAGCGTACCTCGTCCGGGGGCGTCGGGACTATACAATGAGCAGTTCTTC. Translation gives CSVPRPGASGLYNEQFF. V and J are TRBV29-1 and TRBJ2-1; D possibly corresponds to TRBD2 (7 bases). V was pared by 6 bases and J by 4 bases, with 25 bases between. Germline V gene lookup returns CDR1 SQVTM and CDR2 ANQGSEA. CDR3 length: 17 residues.

The chain carries TRBV7-9 and TRBJ1-1; weak D call: TRBD1 (5 bases). The CDR3 extends over 15 amino acids. The ends were cut back, 0 bases at V and 0 bases at J, with 8 bases in the middle. Germline V gene lookup returns CDR1 SEHNR and CDR2 FQNEAQ (reference sequence). The CDR3 region is CASSLAQGMNTEAFF. CDR3 DNA sequence: TGTGCCAGCAGCTTAGCGCAGGGAATGAACACTGAAGCTTTCTTT.

The chain employs TRBV19 and TRBJ2-7, with TRBD2 matching 12 bases. This CDR3 contains 13 residues. Germline V gives CDR1 LNHDA, CDR2 SQIVND (reference sequence). After removal of 3 bases from V and 7 bases from J, the junction contained 1 base not matched to a gene. The CDR3 is CASSMTSGGEQYF. The CDR3 region has the DNA TGTGCCAGTAGTATGACTAGCGGGGGAGAGCAGTACTTC.

The count of this clone is one. The chain couples TRBV11-3 to TRBJ1-1, with TRBD1 as a possible D gene (5 bases). V gave up 1 base and J gave up 8 bases, with 11 bases separating them. The CDR3 length is 13 residues. CDR1 is SGHNT and CDR2 is YENEEA in the germline V gene. CDR3 protein: CASSLAPGREAFF. The CDR3, as DNA: TGTGCCAGCAGCTTAGCCCCGGGACGGGAAGCTTTCTTT.

This chain links TRBV7-7 with TRBJ2-7; perhaps TRBD1 as D (6 bases). The CDR3 sequence is 15 residues long. From germline, CDR1 is SSHAT and CDR2 FNYEAQ (reference sequence). V dropped 2 bases and J dropped 3 bases, with 14 bases sitting between them. The CDR3 loop is CASSLSEGRGYEQYF. CDR3 nucleotide sequence: TGTGCCAGCAGCTTAAGCGAGGGCAGGGGCTACGAGCAGTACTTC.

The gene calls are TRBV23-1 and TRBJ2-1; 10 bases line up with TRBD2. TRBV23-1 is recorded as an ORF, its role being uncertain. V lost 7 bases and J lost 7; bases outside the gene matches: 16. The length of the CDR3 is 17 residues. The CDR3 spells CASMYRGGSGRFNEQFF. CDR3 in DNA: TGCGCCAGCATGTATAGAGGAGGTAGCGGGAGGTTTAATGAGCAGTTCTTC.

This clone was detected a few times. The gene calls are TRBV5-1 and TRBJ1-1; 9 nucleotides agree with TRBD1. V shed 3 bases and J 12 bases; nucleotides not matched to a gene: 15. Germline-derived CDR1 and CDR2 are SGHRS and YFSETQ. CDR3 length: 15 residues. The CDR3 region is CASSSIPGQGSMTFF. The CDR3 DNA sequence: TGCGCCAGCAGCTCGATACCGGGACAGGGAAGTATGACTTTCTTT.

This chain joins TRBV7-9 and TRBJ1-1; 7 nucleotides match TRBD1. V lost 5 bases and J lost 5; bases outside the gene matches: 8. This CDR3 is built from 14 residues. Germline lookup yields CDR1 SEHNR and CDR2 FQNEAQ (reference sequence). CDR3: CASSREGARTEAFF. The CDR3 DNA sequence: TGTGCCAGCAGCAGAGAGGGGGCTAGAACTGAAGCTTTCTTT.

The chain employs TRBV30 and TRBJ2-3; TRBD2 matches at 14 bases. The CDR3 spans 13 residues. Trimming cost V 5 bases and J 5 bases; bases outside gene matches: 0. CDR1 is GTSNPN, CDR2 SVGIG, per germline (reference sequence). The CDR3 spells CAWGLAGGDTQYF. DNA of the CDR3: TGTGCCTGGGGACTAGCGGGAGGAGATACGCAGTATTTT. Looking up the rest from reference TRBV30 and TRBJ2-3 gives the full variable domain: SQTIHQWPATLVQPVGSPLSLECTVEGTSNPNLYWYRQAAGRGLQLLFYSVGIGQISSEVPQNLSASRPQDRQFILSSKKLLLSDSGFYLCAWGLAGGDTQYFGPGTRLTVL.

The chain recombines TRBV6-1 with TRBJ2-7; maybe TRBD1 (7 bases). V lost 7 bases and J 4 bases, leaving 20 bases between the germline ends. This CDR3 is built from 15 residues. The germline V gene encodes CDR1 MNHNS and CDR2 SASEGT. The CDR3 DNA is TGTGCCAGCAAAAGTGCAGGGGGGCTCGGGTACGAGCAGTACTTC. Protein product: CASKSAGGLGYEQYF.

The table lists this clone with a few counts. This chain connects TRBV27 to TRBJ2-6; D is possibly TRBD2 (5 bases). The CDR3 spans 15 residues. V gave up 6 bases and J gave up 0 bases, with 9 bases separating them. Per the germline V gene, CDR1 is MNHEY and CDR2 is SMNVEV (reference sequence). CDR3: CASSSTSSGANVLTF. The CDR3 DNA reads TGTGCCAGCAGCAGCACTAGCTCTGGGGCCAACGTCCTGACTTTC.